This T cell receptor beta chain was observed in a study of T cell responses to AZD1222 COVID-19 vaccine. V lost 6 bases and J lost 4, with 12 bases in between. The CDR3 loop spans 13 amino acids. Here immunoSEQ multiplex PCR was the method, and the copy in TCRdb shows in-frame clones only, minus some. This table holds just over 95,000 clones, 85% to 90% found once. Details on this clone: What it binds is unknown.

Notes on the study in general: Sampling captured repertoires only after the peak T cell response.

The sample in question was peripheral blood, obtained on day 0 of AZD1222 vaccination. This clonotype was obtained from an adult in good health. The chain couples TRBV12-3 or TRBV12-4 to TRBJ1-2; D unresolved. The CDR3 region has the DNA TGTGCCAGCAGGCCTCCCGTCGGCTATGGCTACACCTTC. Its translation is CASRPPVGYGYTF.